This paragraph covers one T cell receptor beta chain sequence. The data stem from a study of blood T cell repertoires in COVID-19. Study-wide context: The United States, Italy and Spain supplied acute and convalescent COVID-19 samples.

Measured with immunoSEQ multiplex PCR; TCRdb has only the in-frame clones, and not every one. The sample contains 210,000 or so clones, around 88% of which appear only once. The V end lost 6 bases, the J end lost 3 bases, and 12 bases lay between the germline ends. The CDR3 sequence is 13 residues long. Germline V lookup: CDR1 MNHEY, CDR2 SVGEGT. Sequencing was carried out using peripheral blood. The chain uses TRBV6-2 or TRBV6-3 and TRBJ2-7, with D perhaps TRBD2 (6 bases). The sequence was obtained from a man between 18 and 29 years old with active or convalescent COVID-19. CDR3 amino acids: CASSWGRNYEQYF. As DNA, the CDR3 is TGTGCCAGCAGCTGGGGGAGGAACTACGAGCAGTACTTC.